This T cell receptor beta chain was identified during a study of Ad26.COV2.S vaccination and SARS-CoV-2 variants. Whole-study context: Recipients of Ad26.COV2.S got it intramuscularly, once or twice 56 days apart. General observations from the study: Quantification of TCR breadth and depth may have yielded underestimates of total T cell responses. Placebo recipients and vaccine recipients were similar in non-spike TCR breadth.

Germline CDR1 is PRHDT and CDR2 is FYEKMQ (reference sequence). The CDR3 sequence is 13 residues long. Trimming stripped 8 bases from V and 4 bases from J, with 12 bases between. Regarding treatment: roughly 19 received Ad26.COV2.S at low or high dose, single or two shots; roughly 5 received placebo; per-sample allocation not given. Sampling happened 63 days after the first vaccine or placebo injection. Boston hosted the donor, who was an adult aged 18-55 years. Worth noting for this clone: The antigen remains undetermined.

Some clones are missing from TCRdb's copy, which holds only in-frame ones; the method was immunoSEQ multiplex PCR. Found here are fewer than 800,000 clones, more than 70% of them singletons; the top ten hold nearly 1.5%. The V gene is TRBV13, the J gene TRBJ1-3, with D possibly matching TRBD1 (6 bases). The origin of this receptor is a person aged 18-60 years who received the Ad26.COV2.S COVID-19 vaccine or a placebo. The source material was peripheral blood, sampled in a trial of Ad26.COV2.S vaccine versus placebo. In DNA form, the CDR3 reads TGTGCCAGCGCCCCAGGGGACGGAAACACCATATATTTT. Translating it yields CASAPGDGNTIYF.